The 26 T cell receptor beta chains given below trace back to one sample, sequenced in a study of human T cells and chemical hapten exposure. Time point: pre-sensitization, week 0. Treatment described: therapeutic diphenylcyclopropenone sensitization with weekly scalp DPC. TCRdb ran MiXCR on the RACE reads and lists one entry per CDR3 protein. The sample gives over 35,000 distinct CDR3 sequences, about 10% of which show up once; roughly 6.2% is in the top ten. The material sequenced was whole blood, taken in connection with sensitization to the hapten diphenylcyclopropenone (DPC). The receptors originated from a man aged 25 to 45 with alopecia areata. Some clones in this sample may be carry-over from other donors' samples.

V is TRBV7-9 and J is TRBJ2-5; TRBD2 aligns across 7 bases. The CDR3 sequence is 14 residues long. V lost 4 bases and J lost 5; bases outside the gene matches: 7. Germline lookup yields CDR1 SEHNR and CDR2 FQNEAQ (reference sequence). Here the CDR3 reads CASSYSREYETQYF. CDR3 nucleotides: TGTGCCAGCAGCTATTCGCGGGAGTACGAGACCCAGTACTTC.

This clonotype has only a few counts. The gene calls are TRBV7-2 and TRBJ2-3; D remains unclear. Germline V lookup: CDR1 SGHTA, CDR2 FQGNSA. Trimming took off 5 bases at V and 2 bases at J, with 5 bases between the two ends. The CDR3 consists of 12 residues. This chain's CDR3 is CASSLPTDTQYF. In DNA, the CDR3 is TGTGCCAGCAGCCTTCCCACAGATACGCAGTATTTT.

This clonotype was seen only a few times. The chain joins TRBV24-1 to TRBJ2-1; 11 nucleotides align to TRBD2. Germline V gene data show CDR1 as KGHDR and CDR2 as SFDVKD. Trimming cost V 6 bases and J 8 bases; bases outside gene matches: 8. The CDR3 totals 15 residues. The DNA of the CDR3 is TGTGCCACCAGTAGAACTAGCGGGAGTACCCATGAGCAGTTCTTC. It encodes CATSRTSGSTHEQFF.

This clonotype showed up many times. V usage is TRBV15 and J usage is TRBJ2-5; no firm D call. The CDR3 contains 13 residues. V lost 4 bases to trimming and J lost 3 bases, with 9 bases between them. Germline V gene lookup returns CDR1 LNHNV and CDR2 YYDKDF (reference sequence). In nucleotides, the CDR3 is TGTGCCACCAGCAATGACCCGGAAGAGACCCAGTACTTC. The encoded protein is CATSNDPEETQYF.

At least ten counts were recorded for this clonotype. The chain joins TRBV11-2 to TRBJ2-1; D perhaps matches TRBD2 (5 bases). Trimming took 0 bases from V and 2 from J, leaving 5 bases between them. This CDR3 region has 14 residues. The V gene's germline CDR1 is SGHAT and CDR2 FQNNGV. The CDR3 DNA reads as TGTGCCAGCAGCTTAGAACTAGCCTACAATGAGCAGTTCTTC. This sequence encodes CASSLELAYNEQFF.

The chain joins TRBV29-1 to TRBJ2-3; the D gene is possibly TRBD2 (5 bases). CDR3 size: 12 residues. Per the germline V gene, CDR1 is SQVTM and CDR2 is ANQGSEA. With 3 bases removed from V and 6 bases from J, the gap between germline ends came to 10 bases. The CDR3 DNA reads as TGCAGCGTTGATATCACTAGGGATACGCAGTATTTT. It encodes CSVDITRDTQYF.

A note on this clonotype: A much larger clone lies one base from this, so it may be a read error. The chain uses TRBV7-9 and TRBJ2-3; D is undetermined. Trimming removed 2 bases from V and 2 bases from J, with 11 bases in between. This CDR3 comprises 15 residues. CDR1 is SEHNR, CDR2 FQNEAQ, per germline (reference sequence). The CDR3 sequence is CASSLTNGYTDTQYF. CDR3 DNA: TGTGCCAGCAGCTTAACTAACGGATACACAGATACGCAGTATTTT.

In the case of this clonotype: As the CDR3 is not closed by the conserved phenylalanine or tryptophan, this likely results from a read error. V usage is TRBV7-8 and J usage is TRBJ1-1; no firm D call. In germline, CDR1 is SGHVS, CDR2 FQNEAQ. This CDR3 region has 15 residues. V lost 3 bases, J lost 1 base, and 12 bases lay in between. The DNA of the CDR3 is TGTGCCAGCAGCTTTTCAGGTGGGCCGAACACTGAAGCTTTCTCT. Translating gives CASSFSGGPNTEAFS.

The count of this clonotype is one. The rearrangement uses TRBV7-6 and TRBJ2-5; 7 bases fit TRBD1. Germline V CDR1 and CDR2: SGHVS, FNYEAQ. V lost 1 base, J lost 4 bases, and 6 bases stayed unmatched. The CDR3 sequence is 15 residues long. CDR3 nucleotide sequence: TGTGCCAGCAGCTTAGGGACGACAGGGCCAGAGACCCAGTACTTC. Protein product: CASSLGTTGPETQYF.

This clonotype was seen many times. The chain has TRBV6-1 and TRBJ1-5; 8 nucleotides line up with TRBD1. CDR1 is MNHNS, CDR2 SASEGT, per germline. The CDR3 runs to 17 residues. The V gene end was trimmed by 2 bases and the J gene end by 5 bases; junction bases not matched to a gene: 11. Here the CDR3 reads CASSEIFRQGRDQPQHF. CDR3 in DNA: TGTGCCAGCAGTGAAATCTTCCGACAGGGGCGAGATCAGCCCCAGCATTTT.

This clonotype was detected ten times or more. This rearrangement joins TRBV11-3 to TRBJ1-1; D gene ambiguous. Germline V CDR1 and CDR2: SGHNT, YENEEA. V shed 1 base and J shed 0 bases, with 9 bases lying between them. The CDR3 covers 15 residues. The CDR3 sequence: CASSLGGILNTEAFF. In nucleotides, the CDR3 is TGTGCCAGCAGCTTAGGTGGCATTTTGAACACTGAAGCTTTCTTT.

The gene calls are TRBV6-2 or TRBV6-3 and TRBJ2-6; D is uncertain. Germline assignment: CDR1 MNHEY and CDR2 SVGEGT. The CDR3 consists of 14 residues. Between the trimmed V and J ends, which lost 6 bases and 0 bases, there was a span of 6 bases. This CDR3 reads CASRTPSGANVLTF. CDR3 coding DNA: TGTGCCAGCAGGACGCCCTCTGGGGCCAACGTCCTGACTTTC.

J is TRBJ1-5 and V is TRBV4-1; D is perhaps TRBD1 (6 bases). CDR3 length equals 19 residues. Germline CDR1 is MGHRA and CDR2 is YSYEKL. The V end lost 0 bases, the J end lost 4 bases, and 22 bases lay between the germline ends. CDR3 bases: TGCGCCAGCAGCCAAGATGGGCCGCGATCAGGGGTACGGAATCAGCCCCAGCATTTT. Encoded protein: CASSQDGPRSGVRNQPQHF.

At least ten counts were recorded for this clonotype. The chain has TRBV4-2 and TRBJ1-1; TRBD1 is a possible D gene (6 bases). V lost 1 base and J 3 bases, leaving 12 bases between the germline ends. This CDR3 comprises 15 residues. The germline gives CDR1 LGHNA, CDR2 YNFKEQ. DNA for the CDR3: TGTGCCAGCAGCCAAGGCAACAGGGTGTACACTGAAGCTTTCTTT. This gives the protein CASSQGNRVYTEAFF.

This clonotype was seen repeatedly, ten times or more. The gene calls are TRBV20-1 and TRBJ2-1; the match to TRBD2 covers 7 bases. Trimming removed 7 bases from V and 8 bases from J; junction bases left unmatched: 8. This CDR3 comprises 12 residues. Germline CDR1 is DFQATT and CDR2 is SNEGSKA (reference sequence). The CDR3 region is CSGQREGHEQFF. DNA for the CDR3: TGCAGTGGTCAGCGGGAAGGACATGAGCAGTTCTTC.

The sample holds many counts of this clonotype. The chain employs TRBV7-9 and TRBJ2-5; D gene ambiguous. Trimming took 8 bases from V and 0 from J, leaving 13 bases between them. Per the germline V gene, CDR1 is SEHNR and CDR2 is FQNEAQ (reference sequence). The CDR3 has 14 residues. CDR3 DNA: TGTGCCAGCGAAGGTCGGAAAGACCAAGAGACCCAGTACTTC. This translates into CASEGRKDQETQYF.

This chain links TRBV5-1 with TRBJ1-2, with a weak D call TRBD1 (6 bases). The CDR3 has 14 amino acids. Trimming took 5 bases from V and 4 from J, leaving 15 bases between them. From germline, CDR1 is SGHRS and CDR2 YFSETQ. CDR3 protein: CASSRDTKTYGYTF. In nucleotides, the CDR3 is TGCGCCAGCAGTCGGGACACCAAAACCTATGGCTACACCTTC.

The J gene is TRBJ2-3, the V gene TRBV9; D not certain. From germline, CDR1 is SGDLS and CDR2 YYNGEE. V was shortened by 0 bases and J by 6 bases, with 14 bases between the two germline ends. The CDR3 extends over 15 amino acids. Here the CDR3 DNA reads TGTGCCAGCAGCGTAGTGGCCAGGCAGACCGATACGCAGTATTTT. This gives the protein CASSVVARQTDTQYF.

The gene calls are TRBV20-1 and TRBJ2-3; 13 bases fit TRBD2. The trim removed 0 bases at V and 4 bases at J, leaving 10 bases unmatched. There are 18 residues in the CDR3. The V gene's germline CDR1 is DFQATT and CDR2 SNEGSKA (reference sequence). In DNA form, the CDR3 reads TGCAGTGCTAGAGATCCGGGACTAGCGGGAATAGGGCCAGATACGCAGTATTTT. Translated, it gives CSARDPGLAGIGPDTQYF.

This clonotype was observed a handful of times. This chain links TRBV6-2 or TRBV6-3 with TRBJ1-1, with D possibly matching TRBD1 (5 bases). Between the trimmed V and J ends, which lost 6 bases and 6 bases, there was a span of 14 bases. Germline values: CDR1 MNHEY, CDR2 SVGEGT. This CDR3 comprises 13 residues. The CDR3 DNA reads TGTGCCAGCAGCCCCCGGGGGGGGGCTGAAGCTTTCTTT. Translation gives CASSPRGGAEAFF.

At least ten counts were recorded for this clonotype. This chain uses TRBV29-1 with TRBJ2-3, with TRBD2 as a possible D gene (6 bases). Between the trimmed V and J ends, which lost 8 bases and 6 bases, there was a span of 24 bases. This CDR3 is 15 amino acids long. CDR1 is SQVTM, CDR2 ANQGSEA, per germline. The CDR3: CSSMRWRDGGDTQYF. DNA of the CDR3: TGCAGCTCCATGAGATGGCGGGACGGCGGTGATACGCAGTATTTT.

In this sample, this clonotype turned up many times. The chain joins TRBV29-1 to TRBJ2-5; 12 nucleotides line up with TRBD2. The germline CDR1 and CDR2 sequences are SQVTM and ANQGSEA. The CDR3 is 12 amino acids. V lost 6 bases and J lost 12; bases outside the gene matches: 8. This chain's CDR3 is CSVVGTSGYEYF. In DNA, the CDR3 is TGCAGCGTAGTCGGGACTAGCGGGTATGAGTACTTC.

This clonotype was counted at least ten times. CDR3 protein: CASSSSWREPLHF. The CDR3 bases are TGTGCCAGCAGCTCCAGTTGGCGGGAACCCCTCCACTTT. The chain couples TRBV27 to TRBJ1-6; D is unclear. Per germline, CDR1 MNHEY and CDR2 SMNVEV (reference sequence). This CDR3 contains 13 residues. The V end was cut by 6 bases, the J end by 12 bases, with 15 bases between.

This clonotype has more than one count but fewer than ten. The rearrangement uses TRBV7-7 and TRBJ2-5, with 9 positions matching TRBD1. J lost 5 bases, V lost 5 bases, and 9 bases had no gene match. The CDR3 is 15 residues long. Germline V lookup: CDR1 SSHAT, CDR2 FNYEAQ (reference sequence). CDR3 nucleotides: TGTGCCAGCAGCCGGTGGGGACAGGGAGGGGAGACCCAGTACTTC. This encodes CASSRWGQGGETQYF.

For the CDR3, the DNA is TGTGCCAGCAGTCCCTTTGAACGAACCACTACGGAGGAGCAGTACTTC. Amino acids: CASSPFERTTTEEQYF. V and J are TRBV12-3 or TRBV12-4 and TRBJ2-7; D unresolved. V was shortened by 5 bases and J by 7 bases, with 24 bases between the two germline ends. This CDR3 comprises 16 residues.

This clonotype was detected ten times or more. The chain uses TRBV3-1 and TRBJ2-5; D is unresolved. There are 11 residues in the CDR3. With 1 base removed from V and 4 bases from J, the gap between germline ends came to 1 base. The V gene's germline CDR1 is LGHDT and CDR2 YNNKEL (reference sequence). The CDR3 region has the DNA TGTGCCAGCAGCCAAGTAGAGACCCAGTACTTC. It codes for CASSQVETQYF.